Below, 32 T cell receptor beta chains from the same sample are listed, as sequenced in a study of control samples from healthy donors and cancer patients. Clones were read by immunoSEQ multiplex PCR, and TCRdb kept only the in-frame ones, dropping some. The profile shows under 150,000 clones, 89% of them singletons. The specimen sequenced was blood. These receptors all stem from a man aged 25 to 40 in good health.

The genes are TRBV6-6 and TRBJ1-5; possibly TRBD1 for D (5 bases). From germline, CDR1 is MNHNY and CDR2 SVGAGI (reference sequence). V dropped 9 bases and J dropped 0 bases, with 12 bases sitting between them. The CDR3 spans 14 residues. The CDR3 sequence is CASSREGSNQPQHF. The DNA for the CDR3 is TGTGCCAGTTCCAGGGAGGGTAGCAATCAGCCCCAGCATTTT.

The V gene is TRBV6-6, the J gene TRBJ1-3; D is perhaps TRBD1 (6 bases). V dropped 6 bases and J dropped 3 bases, with 9 bases sitting between them. CDR3 length: 13 residues. In germline, CDR1 is MNHNY, CDR2 SVGAGI (reference sequence). DNA of the CDR3: TGTGCCAGCAGCCAGGGGATTGGAAACACCATATATTTT. It specifies CASSQGIGNTIYF.

CDR3 sequence (DNA): TGTGCCAGCAGTTACAACAGGGACGCTGGCTACACCTTC. It yields the protein CASSYNRDAGYTF. The rearrangement links TRBV6-2 or TRBV6-3 to TRBJ1-2; a possible D gene is TRBD1 (6 bases). V was shortened by 2 bases and J by 7 bases, with 11 bases between the two germline ends. Germline CDR1 MNHEY, CDR2 SVGEGT. The CDR3 has 13 amino acids.

The chain carries TRBV7-8 and TRBJ2-5; D may be TRBD1 or TRBD2 (5 bases each). The germline CDR1 and CDR2 sequences are SGHVS and FQNEAQ. CDR3 length equals 16 residues. The V end lost 6 bases, the J end lost 1 base, and 18 bases lay between the germline ends. The CDR3 reads CASSRGVRRTQETQYF. CDR3 coding DNA: TGTGCCAGCAGTCGAGGGGTCCGGCGGACCCAAGAGACCCAGTACTTC. The full variable domain, with the rest looked up from reference TRBV7-8 and TRBJ2-5, is GAGVSQSPRYKVAKRGQDVALRCDPISGHVSLFWYQQALGQGPEFLTYFQNEAQLDKSGLPSDRFFAERPEGSVSTLKIQRTQQEDSAVYLCASSRGVRRTQETQYFGPGTRLLVL.

The DNA of the CDR3 is TGTGCCAGCAGCGTAGAAGGGCTATCCCAAGAGACCCAGTACTTC. This gives the protein CASSVEGLSQETQYF. J is TRBJ2-5 and V is TRBV9; D is undetermined. V was cut by 0 bases and J by 1 base, with 10 bases left in between. Germline V gene sequence: CDR1 SGDLS, CDR2 YYNGEE. This CDR3 spans 15 amino acids.

The chain combines TRBV6-6 with TRBJ1-3; the D is unclear. This CDR3 region has 14 residues. V gave up 7 bases and J gave up 0 bases, with 10 bases separating them. From germline, CDR1 is MNHNY and CDR2 SVGAGI (reference sequence). In DNA, the CDR3 is TGTGCCAGCACGTTAATGGCCTCTGGAAACACCATATATTTT. It yields the protein CASTLMASGNTIYF.

This chain joins TRBV7-8 and TRBJ1-6; weak D call: TRBD1 (5 bases). V was cut by 1 base and J by 7 bases, with 14 bases left in between. The CDR3 is 16 amino acids. The germline V gene encodes CDR1 SGHVS and CDR2 FQNEAQ. In nucleotides, the CDR3 is TGTGCCAGCAGCTTAGTTGCCAGGGCCCGAAATTCACCCCTCCACTTT. Amino acids: CASSLVARARNSPLHF. Using reference TRBV7-8 and TRBJ1-6 for the parts outside the CDR3, the full variable domain is GAGVSQSPRYKVAKRGQDVALRCDPISGHVSLFWYQQALGQGPEFLTYFQNEAQLDKSGLPSDRFFAERPEGSVSTLKIQRTQQEDSAVYLCASSLVARARNSPLHFGNGTRLTVT.

This rearrangement joins TRBV4-3 to TRBJ2-7; tentatively, D is TRBD2 (7 bases). This CDR3 has 18 residues. V gave up 0 bases and J gave up 4 bases, with 22 bases separating them. The germline gives CDR1 LGHNA, CDR2 YSLEER. The CDR3 loop is CASSQDWGGAGGRYEQYF. For the CDR3, the DNA is TGCGCCAGCAGCCAAGATTGGGGGGGCGCAGGTGGTCGGTACGAGCAGTACTTC.

J is TRBJ2-3 and V is TRBV9; D gene unclear. V was clipped by 0 bases and J by 0 bases, with 11 bases between them. Germline V gene data show CDR1 as SGDLS and CDR2 as YYNGEE. The length of the CDR3 is 16 residues. The DNA for the CDR3 is TGTGCCAGCAGCGTAGGGGCTAGTGAGAGCACAGATACGCAGTATTTT. It encodes CASSVGASESTDTQYF.

The chain is built from TRBV9 and TRBJ2-3; no clear D gene. The V gene's germline CDR1 is SGDLS and CDR2 YYNGEE. V shed 3 bases and J shed 6 bases, with 14 bases lying between them. The CDR3 contains 14 residues. CDR3 in amino acids: CASSARQVDDTQYF. Here the CDR3 DNA reads TGTGCCAGCAGCGCACGACAAGTTGATGATACGCAGTATTTT.

The chain uses TRBV11-3 and TRBJ1-2; a weak D match, TRBD1 (5 bases). Per the germline V gene, CDR1 is SGHNT and CDR2 is YENEEA. Trimming cost V 2 bases and J 13 bases, with 17 bases left between them. There are 13 residues in the CDR3. The CDR3 here is CASSLISQGAPTF. CDR3 DNA: TGTGCCAGCAGCTTAATCTCCCAGGGTGCGCCCACCTTC.

The chain links TRBV18 to TRBJ1-5; possibly TRBD1 for D (5 bases). The CDR3 is made up of 15 amino acids. The V gene lost 5 bases and the J gene lost 5 bases, with 16 bases spanning the gap. The germline V gene has CDR1 KGHSH and CDR2 LQKENI. This CDR3 is CASSSAMGTHQPQHF. The DNA of the CDR3 is TGTGCCAGCTCATCCGCCATGGGGACCCATCAGCCCCAGCATTTT.

The V and J genes are TRBV21-1 and TRBJ2-1; the D call TRBD2 from the table was never checked on the DNA. TRBV21-1 is a pseudogene locus. This CDR3 region has 17 residues. The CDR3 sequence is CASSKGGATGGGCEQFF. In DNA, the CDR3 is TGTGCCAGCAGCAAAGGCGGGGCAACGGGAGGTGGCTGTGAGCAGTTCTTC.

The J gene is TRBJ2-5, the V gene TRBV9; D is unclear. Trimming removed 0 bases from V and 1 base from J, with 7 bases in between. Germline V gene lookup returns CDR1 SGDLS and CDR2 YYNGEE. CDR3 length: 14 amino acids. CDR3: CASSVGATQETQYF. CDR3 in DNA: TGTGCCAGCAGCGTAGGGGCTACCCAAGAGACCCAGTACTTC. The full variable domain, in which reference TRBV9 and TRBJ2-5 provide the parts outside the CDR3, is DSGVTQTPKHLITATGQRVTLRCSPRSGDLSVYWYQQSLDQGLQFLIQYYNGEERAKGNILERFSAQQFPDLHSELNLSSLELGDSALYFCASSVGATQETQYFGPGTRLLVL.

V is TRBV20-1 and J is TRBJ2-5, with TRBD2 matching over 11 bases. With V trimmed by 3 bases and J by 0 bases, 9 bases remained unmatched. Germline CDR1 is DFQATT and CDR2 is SNEGSKA (reference sequence). The CDR3 has 17 amino acids. CDR3 nucleotide sequence: TGCAGTGCTAGTAAGGTCGCGACTAGCGGGGACCAAGAGACCCAGTACTTC. This codes for CSASKVATSGDQETQYF.

In its sample, this clone was seen once. The CDR3 reads CASSIEESRYNEQFF. CDR3 coding DNA: TGTGCCAGTAGTATCGAGGAGAGTAGGTACAATGAGCAGTTCTTC. The J gene is TRBJ2-1, the V gene TRBV19, with D uncertain. The CDR3 has 15 residues. Trimming stripped 3 bases from V and 4 bases from J, with 13 bases between. Germline-derived CDR1 and CDR2 are LNHDA and SQIVND (reference sequence).

V is TRBV6-5 and J is TRBJ2-7; D gene unclear. The V end was cut by 6 bases, the J end by 3 bases, with 15 bases between. CDR1 and CDR2 (germline): MNHEY, SVGAGI. The CDR3 runs to 14 residues. In nucleotides, the CDR3 is TGTGCCAGCAGCCACCAACATGGTAACTACGAGCAGTACTTC. Its translation is CASSHQHGNYEQYF.

The rearrangement links TRBV11-3 to TRBJ2-7, with D unresolved. This CDR3 comprises 12 residues. Germline-derived CDR1 and CDR2 are SGHNT and YENEEA. Trimming removed 5 bases at V and 5 bases at J, with 10 bases between. CDR3 in DNA: TGTGCCAGCAGCCCTTTTTCGGACGAGCAGTACTTC. It codes for CASSPFSDEQYF.

As to this clone: The identical CDR3 is also encoded by other nucleotide sequences in the sample. The chain combines TRBV5-1 with TRBJ2-3; D is perhaps TRBD2 (7 bases). V was trimmed by 6 bases and J by 4 bases, leaving 15 bases between them. Germline-derived CDR1 and CDR2 are SGHRS and YFSETQ. The CDR3 length is 14 residues. The CDR3 region has the DNA TGCGCCAGCAAGACGGGGGGCGGCGCAGATACGCAGTATTTT. Encoded protein: CASKTGGGADTQYF.

J is TRBJ1-2 and V is TRBV6-5; weak D call: TRBD1 (6 bases). Trimming removed 6 bases from V and 6 bases from J, with 20 bases in between. Germline V CDR1 and CDR2: MNHEY, SVGAGI. There are 15 residues in the CDR3. The CDR3, as DNA: TGTGCCAGCAGCATCAACAGGGACCTCCGAGATGGCTACACCTTC. It is translated as CASSINRDLRDGYTF.

The chain uses TRBV6-6 and TRBJ1-4; D gene ambiguous. This CDR3 has 15 residues. The germline gives CDR1 MNHNY, CDR2 SVGAGI (reference sequence). Deletions cut 6 bases from V and 7 bases from J, with 18 bases between. The CDR3 loop reads CASRPPGPQGEKLFF. The CDR3 DNA sequence: TGTGCCAGCAGACCCCCCGGCCCGCAAGGTGAAAAACTGTTTTTT.

The chain recombines TRBV6-5 with TRBJ2-2, with D maybe TRBD2 (6 bases). The CDR3 runs 14 residues. Germline V gene data show CDR1 as MNHEY and CDR2 as SVGAGI. Trimming removed 4 bases at V and 0 bases at J, with 6 bases between. CDR3: CASSLAANTGELFF. In nucleotides, the CDR3 is TGTGCCAGCAGTTTAGCGGCGAACACCGGGGAGCTGTTTTTT.

V is TRBV7-9 and J is TRBJ1-4; 7 bases line up with TRBD1. J was trimmed by 1 base and V by 0 bases; bases with no gene match: 8. The germline CDR1 and CDR2 sequences are SEHNR and FQNEAQ (reference sequence). CDR3 length equals 18 residues. The DNA of the CDR3 is TGTGCCAGCAGCTTAGCGTATCGAGGGACAGAAACTAATGAAAAACTGTTTTTT. Its protein product is CASSLAYRGTETNEKLFF.

The chain recombines TRBV9 with TRBJ2-7; D is uncertain. V was pared by 3 bases and J by 2 bases, with 12 bases between. Germline CDR1 is SGDLS and CDR2 is YYNGEE. The CDR3 consists of 14 residues. The CDR3 DNA is TGTGCCAGCAGCGCCCCCGGGCAGGCCTACGAGCAGTACTTC. It is translated as CASSAPGQAYEQYF.

The gene calls are TRBV7-9 and TRBJ2-3; 13 bases are a match to TRBD2. V was clipped by 5 bases and J by 6 bases; unmatched bases: 14. Germline CDR1 SEHNR, CDR2 FQNEAQ (reference sequence). The CDR3 spans 18 residues. DNA for the CDR3: TGTGCCAGCAGCCCCGGACTAGCGGGAGAACCAATTAAGGATACGCAGTATTTT. Protein: CASSPGLAGEPIKDTQYF.

The chain links TRBV3-1 (or the pseudogene TRBV3-2) to TRBJ1-4, with 7 bases lining up with TRBD1. V gave up 5 bases and J gave up 0 bases; unmatched junction bases: 3. Looked up from germline, CDR1 is LGHDT and CDR2 is YNNKEL (reference sequence). This CDR3 region has 15 residues. In DNA, the CDR3 is TGTGCCAGCAGCTCCAGGGGGACAACTAATGAAAAACTGTTTTTT. Protein: CASSSRGTTNEKLFF.

V and J are TRBV9 and TRBJ2-5; D unresolved. V was shortened by 0 bases and J by 5 bases, with 11 bases between the two germline ends. CDR3 length equals 14 residues. Germline CDR1 is SGDLS and CDR2 is YYNGEE. In nucleotides, the CDR3 is TGTGCCAGCAGCGTAGATGGTTATGGGGAGACCCAGTACTTC. Its protein product is CASSVDGYGETQYF.

The chain employs TRBV6-1 and TRBJ1-2; maybe TRBD1 (5 bases). This CDR3 region has 15 residues. V was pared by 2 bases and J by 4 bases, with 14 bases between. CDR1 is MNHNS and CDR2 is SASEGT in the germline V gene. In nucleotides, the CDR3 is TGTGCCAGCAGTGAATCGGTCAGGGAGGTCTATGGCTACACCTTC. Its protein product is CASSESVREVYGYTF.

The J gene is TRBJ2-5, the V gene TRBV5-4; no clear D gene. Between the trimmed V and J ends, which lost 2 bases and 3 bases, there was a span of 8 bases. The CDR3 is 13 amino acids. Germline assignment: CDR1 SGHNT and CDR2 YYREEE (reference sequence). CDR3 nucleotide sequence: TGTGCCAGCAGCTTATCAGGAGAAGAGACCCAGTACTTC. It specifies CASSLSGEETQYF.

The rearrangement joins TRBV2 to TRBJ1-1; no firm D call. The CDR3 runs 10 residues. The V end was cut by 6 bases, the J end by 11 bases, with 10 bases between. CDR1 is SNHLY, CDR2 FYNNEI, per germline. CDR3 nucleotides: TGTGCCAGCAGGAGAGAGGAGGCTTTCTTT. Protein sequence: CASRREEAFF.

The chain couples TRBV7-2 to TRBJ1-2; D is unresolved. V shed 1 base and J shed 4 bases, with 10 bases lying between them. CDR3 size: 14 residues. CDR1 is SGHTA, CDR2 FQGNSA, per germline. For the CDR3, the DNA is TGTGCCAGCAGCTTAGTTTGGGGAGGCTATGGCTACACCTTC. Encoded protein: CASSLVWGGYGYTF.

This clone was seen only a few times. The chain joins TRBV3-1 (or the pseudogene TRBV3-2) to TRBJ1-3, with D hard to call. Trimming took 5 bases from V and 5 from J, leaving 16 bases between them. There are 15 residues in the CDR3. Germline V lookup: CDR1 LGHDT, CDR2 YNNKEL (reference sequence). The CDR3 nucleotides are TGTGCCAGCAGCAATGGATTACACGCACGAAACACCATATATTTT. Amino acids: CASSNGLHARNTIYF.